Each of the 7 T cell receptor beta chains below was sequenced from the same sample in a study of T cell repertoires in cytomegalovirus infection. No antigen has been assigned to these receptors. TCRdb called the reads again in MiXCR, with one record for every CDR3 protein. This sample yields about 890,000 distinct CDR3 sequences, of which roughly 30% are seen a single time; under 15% belongs to the top ten. Source: cultured CD8+ T cells from PBMCs, taken from culture after CMV antigen stimulation. All receptors derive from a human donor in good health (CMV status not recorded). Some clones in this sample may be carry-over from other donors' samples.

This clonotype occurred many times. The V call is TRBV7-2, the J call TRBJ1-1; D remains unclear. V was shortened by 5 bases and J by 4 bases, with 14 bases between the two germline ends. The CDR3 covers 14 residues. Germline V gene lookup returns CDR1 SGHTA and CDR2 FQGNSA. CDR3 coding DNA: TGTGCCAGCAGCCCCTACCTTGACGTCACTGAAGCTTTCTTT. Protein product: CASSPYLDVTEAFF.

This clonotype was detected ten times or more. The gene calls are TRBV7-8 and TRBJ2-2; TRBD2 matches 8 bases. CDR1 SGHVS and CDR2 FQNEAQ come from the germline V gene. Trimming cost V 4 bases and J 6 bases; bases outside gene matches: 10. The CDR3 sequence is 16 residues long. DNA for the CDR3: TGTGCCAGCAGCTCCATTTCGGGGGGGGAGGCCGGGGAGCTGTTTTTT. Translation: CASSSISGGEAGELFF.

The chain employs TRBV7-1 and TRBJ2-7; no reliable D call. TRBV7-1 is marked as an open reading frame, function uncertain. The CDR3 covers 12 residues. V lost 8 bases and J lost 3, with 11 bases in between. The CDR3 loop reads CASCPGHYEQYV. The CDR3 region has the DNA TGTGCCAGCTGCCCGGGCCACTACGAGCAGTACGTC.

This CDR3 is CASSLVGTGIREQYF. DNA of the CDR3: TGTGCCAGCAGTTTAGTCGGGACAGGGATCCGCGAGCAGTACTTC. The genes are TRBV27 and TRBJ2-7, with 9 bases identical to TRBD1. The ends lost 2 bases at V and 6 bases at J; junction bases unmatched: 8. The CDR3 contains 15 residues. The germline V gene has CDR1 MNHEY and CDR2 SMNVEV (reference sequence).

This clonotype was seen at least ten times. The J gene is TRBJ2-3, the V gene TRBV12-3 or TRBV12-4; D call uncertain. Trimming took off 5 bases at V and 0 bases at J, with 9 bases between the two ends. The CDR3 is 14 amino acids. The CDR3 is CASSVSSSTDTQYF. CDR3 nucleotide sequence: TGTGCCAGCAGTGTCAGCTCTAGCACAGATACGCAGTATTTT.

The rearrangement uses TRBV27 and TRBJ1-4, with 8 bases lining up with TRBD1. CDR3 length: 15 amino acids. The germline gives CDR1 MNHEY, CDR2 SMNVEV (reference sequence). After removal of 0 bases from V and 11 bases from J, the junction contained 8 bases not matched to a gene. The CDR3 spells CASSLSPGGVRKLFF. CDR3 DNA sequence: TGTGCCAGCAGTTTATCCCCAGGGGGCGTCAGGAAACTGTTTTTT.

This chain joins TRBV4-1 and TRBJ2-3, with 7 bases fitting TRBD2. The CDR3 loop spans 15 amino acids. The trim removed 3 bases at V and 8 bases at J, leaving 11 bases unmatched. The V gene's germline CDR1 is MGHRA and CDR2 YSYEKL. CDR3 amino acids: CASSQGGVPGGTQYF. DNA of the CDR3: TGCGCCAGCAGCCAGGGAGGGGTCCCAGGTGGTACGCAGTATTTT.